These 29 T cell receptor beta chains were sequenced from one sample in a study of blood T cell repertoires in COVID-19. The assay was immunoSEQ multiplex PCR, and TCRdb's table has in-frame clones only and misses some. The data hold fewer than 95,000 clones, with about 86% observed a single time. The specimen was peripheral blood. These receptors were obtained from a woman of 80 years or more with acute or convalescent COVID-19.

The rearrangement joins TRBV4-2 to TRBJ2-7, with 7 nucleotides matching TRBD2. The V gene end was trimmed by 4 bases and the J gene end by 5 bases; junction bases not matched to a gene: 11. Germline values: CDR1 LGHNA, CDR2 YNFKEQ. The CDR3 has 15 amino acids. The CDR3 reads CASSRTGGGSDEQYF. CDR3 DNA: TGTGCCAGCAGCCGAACCGGAGGCGGGAGTGACGAGCAGTACTTC.

This clone was seen more than once but under ten times. The chain recombines TRBV7-3 with TRBJ2-3; 11 bases line up with TRBD2. Germline assignment: CDR1 SGHTA and CDR2 FQGTGA. CDR3 length: 17 residues. V lost 1 base and J lost 3; bases outside the gene matches: 6. The CDR3 region has the DNA TGTGCCAGCAGCTTAAGGGCGGCTAGCGGGAGGACAGATACGCAGTATTTT. Translated: CASSLRAASGRTDTQYF.

The chain has TRBV9 and TRBJ1-2, with D possibly TRBD1 on 5 matching bases. CDR1 is SGDLS and CDR2 is YYNGEE in the germline V gene. Between the trimmed V and J ends, which lost 4 bases and 4 bases, there was a span of 11 bases. The CDR3 spans 13 residues. CDR3 region: CASSLRGGYGYTF. Here the CDR3 DNA reads TGTGCCAGCAGCCTACGGGGGGGCTATGGCTACACCTTC. The full variable domain, completed using reference TRBV9 and TRBJ1-2, is DSGVTQTPKHLITATGQRVTLRCSPRSGDLSVYWYQQSLDQGLQFLIQYYNGEERAKGNILERFSAQQFPDLHSELNLSSLELGDSALYFCASSLRGGYGYTFGSGTRLTVV.

This sequence joins TRBV12-5 and TRBJ1-2; D not resolved. This CDR3 spans 13 amino acids. The V and J ends lost 0 bases and 8 bases respectively, with 10 bases between them. Germline-derived CDR1 and CDR2 are LGHNT and FRNRAP. The chain's CDR3 is CASGLVWAGGYTF. CDR3 nucleotide sequence: TGTGCTAGTGGTTTGGTATGGGCTGGCGGCTACACCTTC.

This clone came up once. The chain employs TRBV30 and TRBJ1-3; a possible D gene is TRBD1 (5 bases). The V gene lost 1 base and the J gene lost 2 bases, with 6 bases spanning the gap. The germline gives CDR1 GTSNPN, CDR2 SVGIG (reference sequence). This CDR3 comprises 13 residues. CDR3 sequence: CAWSGGAGNTIYF. CDR3 nucleotides: TGTGCCTGGAGTGGGGGCGCTGGAAACACCATATATTTT.

The J gene is TRBJ1-2, the V gene TRBV5-1, with a weak D call TRBD1 (5 bases). The germline V gene has CDR1 SGHRS and CDR2 YFSETQ. This CDR3 comprises 13 residues. Trimming removed 1 base from V and 12 bases from J, with 16 bases in between. Here the CDR3 reads CASSLTGDAGHTF. CDR3 nucleotides: TGCGCCAGCAGCTTGACAGGCGACGCAGGGCACACCTTC.

This sequence joins TRBV18 and TRBJ2-7; 7 bases fit TRBD1. This CDR3 contains 16 residues. Losses at the gene ends were 3 bases for V and 3 bases for J; bases not matched to a gene: 11. Germline CDR1 and CDR2: KGHSH and LQKENI. The CDR3 region is CASSPPPPSGGYEQYF. CDR3 DNA sequence: TGTGCCAGCTCACCGCCCCCCCCGTCAGGGGGCTACGAGCAGTACTTC.

J is TRBJ2-1 and V is TRBV19; D is perhaps TRBD2 (6 bases). V was shortened by 0 bases and J by 5 bases, with 14 bases between the two germline ends. Germline lookup yields CDR1 LNHDA and CDR2 SQIVND (reference sequence). The CDR3 is 16 amino acids. CDR3 DNA: TGTGCCAGTAGTATAGATGGAGGGTGGGGGAACAATGAGCAGTTCTTC. Translation gives CASSIDGGWGNNEQFF.

This clone was seen a single time. Its ends do not fully match the called genes, so a read error is possible. The V gene is TRBV7-7, the J gene TRBJ2-5; possibly TRBD1 for D (6 bases). Looked up from germline, CDR1 is SSHAT and CDR2 is FNYEAQ (reference sequence). This CDR3 comprises 13 residues. The DNA for the CDR3 is TGTGCTAGCAGCGTCAGGGGCATGGGGACCCAGTACTTC. The encoded protein is CASSVRGMGTQYF.

In regard to this clone: Within the sample, other DNA sequences also encode this same CDR3. The chain uses TRBV3-1 (or the pseudogene TRBV3-2) and TRBJ1-2, with D hard to call. The CDR3 is made up of 11 amino acids. Germline V gene data show CDR1 as LGHDT and CDR2 as YNNKEL (reference sequence). Between the trimmed V and J ends, which lost 4 bases and 5 bases, there was a span of 5 bases. For the CDR3, the DNA is TGTGCCAGCAGCCGCGGGTATGGCTACACCTTC. Translation: CASSRGYGYTF.

The chain combines TRBV5-6 with TRBJ2-7; D might be TRBD2 (5 bases). V dropped 6 bases and J dropped 4 bases, with 20 bases sitting between them. The CDR3 spans 15 residues. From germline, CDR1 is SGHDT and CDR2 YYEEEE. CDR3 sequence (DNA): TGTGCCAGCATCCTCTTGCGGGCCCCCCATTACGAGCAGTACTTC. Translation gives CASILLRAPHYEQYF. Together with reference TRBV5-6 and TRBJ2-7, the CDR3 gives the full variable domain: DAGVTQSPTHLIKTRGQQVTLRCSPKSGHDTVSWYQQALGQGPQFIFQYYEEEERQRGNFPDRFSGHQFPNYSSELNVNALLLGDSALYLCASILLRAPHYEQYFGPGTRLTVT.

The genes are TRBV6-5 and TRBJ1-3; possibly TRBD1 for D (5 bases). CDR1 and CDR2 from the germline V gene are MNHEY and SVGAGI. V was pared by 6 bases and J by 0 bases, with 12 bases between. This CDR3 region has 15 residues. The CDR3 reads CASRRGQSSGNTIYF. For the CDR3, the DNA is TGTGCCAGCAGACGAGGACAAAGCTCTGGAAACACCATATATTTT.

This chain links TRBV3-1 (or the pseudogene TRBV3-2) with TRBJ2-2; D possibly corresponds to TRBD1 (5 bases). There are 15 residues in the CDR3. V was trimmed by 4 bases and J by 4 bases, leaving 13 bases between them. Germline CDR1 LGHDT, CDR2 YNNKEL (reference sequence). The CDR3 region has the DNA TGTGCCAGCAGCCGGGGCGGCGCAGGCACCGGGGAGCTGTTTTTT. Translating gives CASSRGGAGTGELFF.

The rearrangement uses TRBV29-1 and TRBJ2-7, with D perhaps matching TRBD1 (7 bases). Between the trimmed V and J ends, which lost 2 bases and 0 bases, there was a span of 11 bases. The germline gives CDR1 SQVTM, CDR2 ANQGSEA. The CDR3 has 14 amino acids. CDR3 nucleotides: TGCAGCGTTGAACCAGGGGGGAGCTCCTACGAGCAGTACTTC. Amino acid sequence: CSVEPGGSSYEQYF.

Comments on this clone: Sequence at one end of the junction differs from germline and may be a read error. The V gene is TRBV7-9, the J gene TRBJ2-5, with TRBD2 as a possible D gene (7 bases). The CDR3 runs to 12 residues. Germline V gene data show CDR1 as SEHNR and CDR2 as FQNEAQ (reference sequence). The CDR3 sequence is CASSSEIGGGDF. For the CDR3, the DNA is TGTGCCAGCAGCTCAGAAATAGGGGGAGGGGACTTC. The full variable domain, in which reference TRBV7-9 and TRBJ2-5 provide the parts outside the CDR3, is DTGVSQNPRHKITKRGQNVTFRCDPISEHNRLYWYRQTLGQGPEFLTYFQNEAQLEKSRLLSDRFSAERPKGSFSTLEIQRTEQGDSAMYLCASSSEIGGGDFGPGTRLLVL.

The gene calls are TRBV30 and TRBJ2-1; TRBD2 aligns across 10 bases. Trimming cost V 5 bases and J 0 bases; bases outside gene matches: 4. CDR1 is GTSNPN, CDR2 SVGIG, per germline (reference sequence). The CDR3 length is 15 residues. This chain's CDR3 is CAWVSGRASYNEQFF. Here the CDR3 DNA reads TGTGCCTGGGTGAGCGGGAGGGCCTCCTACAATGAGCAGTTCTTC.

V usage is TRBV5-1 and J usage is TRBJ1-2; D ambiguous. From germline, CDR1 is SGHRS and CDR2 YFSETQ. V was pared by 0 bases and J by 2 bases, with 5 bases between. The CDR3 has 13 amino acids. The CDR3 DNA reads TGCGCCAGCAGCTTGGGGCAGAACTATGGCTACACCTTC. Its protein is CASSLGQNYGYTF. Full variable domain (rest looked up from reference TRBV5-1 and TRBJ1-2): KAGVTQTPRYLIKTRGQQVTLSCSPISGHRSVSWYQQTPGQGLQFLFEYFSETQRNKGNFPGRFSGRQFSNSRSEMNVSTLELGDSALYLCASSLGQNYGYTFGSGTRLTVV.

The V call is TRBV6-6, the J call TRBJ2-2; TRBD2 aligns across 7 bases. This CDR3 contains 14 residues. Germline-derived CDR1 and CDR2 are MNHNY and SVGAGI (reference sequence). V shed 11 bases and J 4 bases; nucleotides not matched to a gene: 10. Here the CDR3 DNA reads TGTGCCGGGGAGGCGGGAGACGGCACCGGGGAGCTGTTTTTT. It encodes CAGEAGDGTGELFF.

V and J are TRBV25-1 and TRBJ2-1; 11 bases fit TRBD1. Per the germline V gene, CDR1 is MGHDK and CDR2 is SYGVNS. Germline trimming cut 9 bases from V and 7 bases from J; bases unmatched to any gene: 11. CDR3 length equals 15 residues. The CDR3 DNA follows: TGTGCCAGTGCAAGAGGACAGGGGGCTAGAAATGAGCAGTTCTTC. Encoded protein: CASARGQGARNEQFF.

The rearrangement links TRBV7-9 to TRBJ2-7, with D maybe TRBD1 (5 bases). This CDR3 has 12 residues. Germline V lookup: CDR1 SEHNR, CDR2 FQNEAQ (reference sequence). Trimming took off 3 bases at V and 3 bases at J, with 6 bases between the two ends. CDR3 nucleotides: TGTGCCAGCAGCTTCGACAGCTACGAGCAGTACTTC. Protein product: CASSFDSYEQYF.

The CDR3 loop reads CASSYSTGHRTTDTQYF. The CDR3 nucleotides read TGTGCCAGCAGTTACTCGACGGGACATCGAACCACAGATACGCAGTATTTT. The J gene is TRBJ2-3, the V gene TRBV6-2 or TRBV6-3; TRBD1 is a possible D gene (6 bases). This CDR3 spans 17 amino acids. Trimming took off 0 bases at V and 2 bases at J, with 15 bases between the two ends. In germline, CDR1 is MNHEY, CDR2 SVGEGT.

V and J are TRBV3-1 (or the pseudogene TRBV3-2) and TRBJ2-3, with no clear D. This CDR3 has 12 amino acids. V was trimmed by 6 bases and J by 3 bases, leaving 7 bases between them. From germline, CDR1 is LGHDT and CDR2 YNNKEL (reference sequence). CDR3 sequence reads: CASRHGTDTQYF. In DNA, the CDR3 is TGTGCCAGCAGGCACGGGACAGATACGCAGTATTTT.

The V call is TRBV11-2, the J call TRBJ2-7, with a tentative D call TRBD2 (6 bases). V shed 1 base and J shed 6 bases, with 13 bases lying between them. The CDR3 spans 14 residues. Germline V gene data show CDR1 as SGHAT and CDR2 as FQNNGV. CDR3 residues: CASSLVGLGGEQYF. The CDR3 DNA follows: TGTGCCAGCAGCTTAGTGGGCCTCGGGGGCGAGCAGTACTTC.

This chain links TRBV9 with TRBJ2-7, with 7 bases identical to TRBD2. Germline V CDR1 and CDR2: SGDLS, YYNGEE. This CDR3 comprises 18 residues. V dropped 1 base and J dropped 3; count of bases not matched to a gene: 16. Written as DNA, the CDR3 is TGTGCCAGCAGCGTACCCCACTACCCCGGGGGGTACCTCTACGAGCAGTACTTC. This codes for CASSVPHYPGGYLYEQYF.

This chain connects TRBV12-3 or TRBV12-4 to TRBJ2-7; 7 nucleotides line up with TRBD1. The CDR3 length is 12 residues. With 6 bases clipped from V and 9 bases from J, the junction kept 8 bases outside the gene matches. CDR3 in amino acids: CASSLVRDRQYF. CDR3 in DNA: TGTGCCAGCAGCCTAGTTAGGGACAGGCAGTACTTC.

This clone was seen only once. The J gene is TRBJ1-2, the V gene TRBV6-5; D possibly corresponds to TRBD1 (6 bases). Germline CDR1 and CDR2: MNHEY and SVGAGI. The CDR3 is made up of 15 amino acids. Trimming took off 2 bases at V and 3 bases at J, with 13 bases between the two ends. DNA for the CDR3: TGTGCCAGCAGTTACCCAGGGGTTTCGGACTATGGCTACACCTTC. It encodes CASSYPGVSDYGYTF.

This clone was picked up a small number of times. The chain couples TRBV11-1 to TRBJ2-7, with no clear D. This CDR3 region has 13 residues. V was shortened by 2 bases and J by 3 bases, with 8 bases between the two germline ends. Per germline, CDR1 SGHAT and CDR2 FQDESV (reference sequence). For the CDR3, the DNA is TGTGCCAGCAGCTTACTGAGTCGCTACGAGCAGTACTTC. Its translation is CASSLLSRYEQYF. The variable domain in full, completed from reference TRBV11-1 and TRBJ2-7, reads EAEVAQSPRYKITEKSQAVAFWCDPISGHATLYWYRQILGQGPELLVQFQDESVVDDSQLPKDRFSAERLKGVDSTLKIQPAELGDSAMYLCASSLLSRYEQYFGPGTRLTVT.

The J gene is TRBJ2-7, the V gene TRBV5-6, with TRBD1 as a possible D gene (6 bases). The CDR3 loop spans 14 amino acids. V lost 4 bases to trimming and J lost 6 bases, with 17 bases between them. CDR1 and CDR2 (germline): SGHDT, YYEEEE. The CDR3 DNA reads as TGTGCCAGCAGCCACAGGGTCCGTACGTTCGAGCAGTACTTC. This encodes CASSHRVRTFEQYF.

The chain employs TRBV24-1 and TRBJ2-3, with 15 bases that match TRBD2. CDR3 length: 16 amino acids. V trimming: 5 bases; J trimming: 6 bases; junction bases outside the gene matches: 5. Germline V lookup: CDR1 KGHDR, CDR2 SFDVKD. The DNA for the CDR3 is TGTGCCACCAGTGCCGGGACTAGCGGGGGGACTGATACGCAGTATTTT. This translates into CATSAGTSGGTDTQYF.